Listed below are T cell receptor beta chains from one sample, sequenced in a study of shared clonotypes between healthy human individuals. Generated by immunoSEQ multiplex PCR, the TCRdb table keeps only in-frame clones and is missing some. The sample has some 580,000 clones; roughly 98% are singletons. Material: naive CD8+ T cells sorted from blood. The source of these receptors is a man younger than 45 in good health. Each CDR3 is given with its conserved first and last residue. The D gene is left open where the match is weak.

CDR3aa	v_gene	d_gene
CASSLSRAGTQYF	TRBV27	.
CASSLEDGLADEQYF	TRBV7-2	.
CASSLARKVSYEQYF	TRBV7-8	.
CAALAPANIQYF	TRBV15	.
CASSSGTARLAGPYNEQFF	TRBV7-9	TRBD2
CASSVGGDGAYNEQFF	TRBV9	.
CASSLGSGSGNTIYF	TRBV28	.
CASSGQGATEAFF	TRBV2	TRBD1
CASSLGTGANVLTF	TRBV19	.
CASSEGGWGNEQFF	TRBV6-1	.
CASSGLGQTDEQFF	TRBV7-2	TRBD2
CSVGMREQFF	TRBV29-1	.
CASSLGQAGEQFF	TRBV7-8	.
CASSLTVAVNYEQYF	TRBV7-2	.
CASSPGPRSYEQYF	TRBV5-1	.
CASSLASGIRPEAFF	TRBV7-9	.
CASSLGYRDPGELFF	TRBV11-2	.
CASSLSGIVVNEQFF	TRBV5-5	TRBD2
CASSNPTSGLVRFTDTQYF	TRBV7-9	TRBD2
CASSYDGNEAFF	TRBV6-6	.
CASTHAGGADEQYF	TRBV19	TRBD1
CATSRTTGTLYEQYF	TRBV15	.
CASSKPGTAYEQYF	TRBV5-4	.
CASSHGTGGPEQYF	TRBV5-4	TRBD1
CSSIPRGAGDTQYF	TRBV29-1	TRBD2
CASLAGGSYNEQFF	TRBV7-6	TRBD2
CASSDYRGYQETQYF	TRBV6-1	TRBD1
CASSPVYPSDIQYF	TRBV27	.
CASGPVGLATGQETQYF	TRBV11-2	.
CASSLSGRASSYEQYF	TRBV5-4	TRBD2
CASSLGSSYNEQFF	TRBV11-2	.
CASSFGSTNEQYF	TRBV27	.
CASRTPGTGNDYGYTF	TRBV9	TRBD1
CASTRSSYEQYF	TRBV2	.
CATADLNTGELFF	TRBV7-9	.
CASGPSYYEQYF	TRBV12-5	.
CASSLGRAGTDTQYF	TRBV7-2	.
CSAQEVNTEAFF	TRBV29-1	.
CASSLGQGNTEAFF	TRBV27	.
CASSLAPAGSTDTQYF	TRBV13	.
CSVGLGSEKLFF	TRBV29-1	.
CASSLRLKAGTGGQPQHF	TRBV28	TRBD1
CASSPRLGAGELFF	TRBV7-2	.
CASRAKGHGDPYNEQFF	TRBV2	.
CAISRINTDTQYF	TRBV10-3	.
CASRGGRDEKLFF	TRBV5-1	.